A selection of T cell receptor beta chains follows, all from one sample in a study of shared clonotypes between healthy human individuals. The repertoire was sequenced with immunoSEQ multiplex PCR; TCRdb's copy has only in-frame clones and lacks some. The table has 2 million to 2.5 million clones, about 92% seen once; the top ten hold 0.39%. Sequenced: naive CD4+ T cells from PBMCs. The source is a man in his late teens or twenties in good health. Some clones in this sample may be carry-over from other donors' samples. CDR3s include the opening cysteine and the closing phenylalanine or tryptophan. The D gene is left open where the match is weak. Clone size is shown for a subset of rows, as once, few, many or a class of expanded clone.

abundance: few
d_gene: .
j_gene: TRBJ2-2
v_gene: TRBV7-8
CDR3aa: CASSTGNTGELFF
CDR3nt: TGTGCCAGCAGCACCGGAAACACCGGGGAGCTGTTTTTT

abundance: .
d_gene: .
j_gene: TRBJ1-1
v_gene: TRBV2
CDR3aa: CASSESGGWGTEAFF
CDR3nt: TGTGCCAGCAGTGAATCCGGCGGCTGGGGAACTGAAGCTTTCTTT

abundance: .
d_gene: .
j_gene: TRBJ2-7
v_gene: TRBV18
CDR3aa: CASSPIPPEQYF
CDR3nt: TGTGCCAGCTCTCCTATCCCCCCCGAGCAGTACTTC

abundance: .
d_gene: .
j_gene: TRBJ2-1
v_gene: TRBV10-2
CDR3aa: CASSEGVPSYNEQFF
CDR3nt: TGCGCCAGCAGTGAAGGGGTACCCTCCTACAATGAGCAGTTCTTC

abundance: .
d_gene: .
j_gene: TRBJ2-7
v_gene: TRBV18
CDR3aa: CASSPPAGTYEQYF
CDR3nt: TGTGCCAGCTCACCACCTGCAGGGACCTACGAGCAGTACTTC

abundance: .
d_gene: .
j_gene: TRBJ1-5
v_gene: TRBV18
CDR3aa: CASSQVQGGNQPQHF
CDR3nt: TGTGCCAGCTCACAAGTACAGGGAGGCAATCAGCCCCAGCATTTT

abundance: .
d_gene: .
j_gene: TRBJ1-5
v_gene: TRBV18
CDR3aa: CASSPGINQPQHF
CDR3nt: TGTGCCAGCTCACCAGGGATCAATCAGCCCCAGCATTTT

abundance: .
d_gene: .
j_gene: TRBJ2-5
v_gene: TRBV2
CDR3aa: CASSTKETQYF
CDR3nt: TGTGCCAGCAGTACCAAAGAGACCCAGTACTTC

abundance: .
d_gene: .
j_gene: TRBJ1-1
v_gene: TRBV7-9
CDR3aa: CASSLPTYTEAFF
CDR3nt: TGTGCCAGCAGCCTTCCGACCTACACTGAAGCTTTCTTT

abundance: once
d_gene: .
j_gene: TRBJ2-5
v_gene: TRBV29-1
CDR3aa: CSVNRLLEETQYF
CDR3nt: TGCAGCGTTAACAGGCTTCTGGAGGAGACCCAGTACTTC

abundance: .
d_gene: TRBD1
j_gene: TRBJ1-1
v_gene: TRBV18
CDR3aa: CASSPTGAPTEAFF
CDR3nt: TGTGCCAGCTCACCGACAGGGGCCCCCACTGAAGCTTTCTTT

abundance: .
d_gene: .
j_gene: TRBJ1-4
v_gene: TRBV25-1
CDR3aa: CASSDPNRLSNEKLFF
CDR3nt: TGTGCCAGCAGTGATCCCAACAGGCTCAGTAATGAAAAACTGTTTTTT

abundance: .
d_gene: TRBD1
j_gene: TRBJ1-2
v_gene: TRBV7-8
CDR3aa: CASRPQGAFGGYTF
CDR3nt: TGTGCCAGCAGGCCACAGGGGGCGTTCGGTGGCTACACCTTC

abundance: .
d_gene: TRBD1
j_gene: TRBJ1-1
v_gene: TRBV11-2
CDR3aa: CASSLTRAGGGLTAFF
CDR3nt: TGTGCCAGCAGCTTAACCCGAGCAGGGGGCGGGTTGACCGCTTTCTTT

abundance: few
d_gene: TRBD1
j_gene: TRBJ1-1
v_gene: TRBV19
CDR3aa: CASSDRDTEAFF
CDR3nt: TGTGCCAGCTCAGACAGGGACACTGAAGCTTTCTTT

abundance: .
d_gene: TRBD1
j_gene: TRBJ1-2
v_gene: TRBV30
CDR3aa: CAWSEGQGAGGYTF
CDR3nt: TGTGCCTGGAGTGAGGGACAGGGGGCCGGGGGCTACACCTTC

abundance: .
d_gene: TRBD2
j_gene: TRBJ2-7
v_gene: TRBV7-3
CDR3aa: CASSQLAGGPYEQYF
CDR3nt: TGTGCCAGCAGCCAACTAGCGGGAGGCCCCTACGAGCAGTACTTC

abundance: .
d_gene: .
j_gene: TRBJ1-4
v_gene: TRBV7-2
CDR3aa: CASSLWTGLKANEKLFF
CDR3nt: TGTGCCAGCAGCTTATGGACCGGGTTGAAGGCTAATGAAAAACTGTTTTTT

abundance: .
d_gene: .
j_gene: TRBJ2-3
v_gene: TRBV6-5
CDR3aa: CASSYGGHSTDTQYF
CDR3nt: TGTGCCAGCAGTTACGGCGGGCATAGCACAGATACGCAGTATTTT

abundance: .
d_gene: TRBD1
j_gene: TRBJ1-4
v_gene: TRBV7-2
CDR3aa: CASSRYTGVTNEKLFF
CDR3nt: TGTGCCAGCAGCAGATATACAGGGGTCACTAATGAAAAACTGTTTTTT

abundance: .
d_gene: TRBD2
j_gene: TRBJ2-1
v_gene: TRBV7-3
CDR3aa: CASSLTTVAGEQFF
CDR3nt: TGTGCCAGCAGCTTAACGACGGTAGCGGGTGAGCAGTTCTTC

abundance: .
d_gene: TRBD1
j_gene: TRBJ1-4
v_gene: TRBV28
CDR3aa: CASSPLRTGGEKLFF
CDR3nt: TGTGCCAGCAGCCCCCTTAGGACAGGGGGTGAAAAACTGTTTTTT

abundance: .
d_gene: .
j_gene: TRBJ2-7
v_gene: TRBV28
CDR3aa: CASSRPPGVLEQYF
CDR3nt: TGTGCCAGCAGTCGGCCTCCCGGGGTCCTCGAGCAGTACTTC

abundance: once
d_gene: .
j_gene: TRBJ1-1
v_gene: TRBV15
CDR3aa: CATSREGGLYTEAFF
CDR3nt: TGTGCCACCAGCAGAGAGGGAGGGCTTTACACTGAAGCTTTCTTT

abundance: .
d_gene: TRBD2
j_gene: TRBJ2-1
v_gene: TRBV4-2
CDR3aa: CASSQPLAGVHNEQFF
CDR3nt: TGTGCCAGCAGCCAGCCACTAGCGGGAGTTCACAATGAGCAGTTCTTC

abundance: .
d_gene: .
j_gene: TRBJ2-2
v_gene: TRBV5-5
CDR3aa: CASSLGYTGELFF
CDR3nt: TGTGCCAGCAGCTTAGGGTACACCGGGGAGCTGTTTTTT

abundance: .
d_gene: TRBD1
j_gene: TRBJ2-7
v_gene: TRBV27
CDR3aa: CASSGRQGVYEQYF
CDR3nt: TGTGCCAGCAGTGGCCGACAGGGCGTTTACGAGCAGTACTTC

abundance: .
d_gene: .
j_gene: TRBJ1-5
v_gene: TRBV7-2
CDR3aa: CASSPTSNQPQHF
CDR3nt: TGTGCCAGCAGCCCCACAAGTAATCAGCCCCAGCATTTT

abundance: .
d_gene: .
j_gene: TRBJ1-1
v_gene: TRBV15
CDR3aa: CATSRDLNTEAFF
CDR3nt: TGTGCCACCAGCAGAGATTTGAACACTGAAGCTTTCTTT

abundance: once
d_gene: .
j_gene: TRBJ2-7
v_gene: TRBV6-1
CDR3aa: CASSEVGRESSEQYF
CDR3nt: TGTGCCAGCAGTGAAGTGGGCAGGGAGTCTTCCGAGCAGTACTTC

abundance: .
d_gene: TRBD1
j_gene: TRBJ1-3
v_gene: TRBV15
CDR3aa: CATSSQTGVVGNTIYF
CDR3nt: TGTGCCACCAGCAGCCAAACAGGGGTTGTTGGAAACACCATATATTTT

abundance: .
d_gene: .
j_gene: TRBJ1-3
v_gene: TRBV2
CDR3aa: CASTYGGAGNTIYF
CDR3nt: TGTGCCAGCACCTATGGGGGGGCGGGAAACACCATATATTTT

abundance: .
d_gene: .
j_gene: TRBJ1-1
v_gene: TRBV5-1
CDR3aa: CASSFGGAQLNTEAFF
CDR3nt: TGCGCCAGCAGCTTCGGCGGGGCCCAATTGAACACTGAAGCTTTCTTT

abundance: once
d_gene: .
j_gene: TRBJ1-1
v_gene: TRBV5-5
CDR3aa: CASSSSVGDTEAFF
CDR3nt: TGTGCCAGCAGCTCATCTGTCGGGGACACTGAAGCTTTCTTT

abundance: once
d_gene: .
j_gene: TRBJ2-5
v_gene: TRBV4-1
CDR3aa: CASSLGTQETQYF
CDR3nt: TGCGCCAGCAGCCTCGGGACACAAGAGACCCAGTACTTC

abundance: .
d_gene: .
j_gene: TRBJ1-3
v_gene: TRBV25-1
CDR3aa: CASSELLGNTIYF
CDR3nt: TGTGCCAGCAGTGAATTATTGGGAAACACCATATATTTT

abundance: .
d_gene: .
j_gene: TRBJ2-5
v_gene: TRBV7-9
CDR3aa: CASSFFSGFGETQYF
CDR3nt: TGTGCCAGCAGCTTTTTTTCAGGGTTTGGGGAGACCCAGTACTTC

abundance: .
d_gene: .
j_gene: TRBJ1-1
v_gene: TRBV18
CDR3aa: CASSPWAADTMNTEAFF
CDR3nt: TGTGCCAGCTCACCGTGGGCAGCCGACACCATGAACACTGAAGCTTTCTTT

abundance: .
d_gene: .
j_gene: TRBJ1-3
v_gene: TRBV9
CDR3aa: CASSTYRNTIYF
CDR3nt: TGTGCCAGCAGCACCTATAGAAACACCATATATTTT

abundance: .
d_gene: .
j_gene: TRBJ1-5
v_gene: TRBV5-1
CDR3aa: CASSPGGGLDQPQHF
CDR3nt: TGCGCCAGCAGCCCGGGTGGCGGGTTGGATCAGCCCCAGCATTTT

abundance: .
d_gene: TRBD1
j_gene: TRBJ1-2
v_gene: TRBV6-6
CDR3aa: CASGARDRDYGYTF
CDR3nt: TGTGCCAGCGGTGCCCGGGACAGGGATTATGGCTACACCTTC